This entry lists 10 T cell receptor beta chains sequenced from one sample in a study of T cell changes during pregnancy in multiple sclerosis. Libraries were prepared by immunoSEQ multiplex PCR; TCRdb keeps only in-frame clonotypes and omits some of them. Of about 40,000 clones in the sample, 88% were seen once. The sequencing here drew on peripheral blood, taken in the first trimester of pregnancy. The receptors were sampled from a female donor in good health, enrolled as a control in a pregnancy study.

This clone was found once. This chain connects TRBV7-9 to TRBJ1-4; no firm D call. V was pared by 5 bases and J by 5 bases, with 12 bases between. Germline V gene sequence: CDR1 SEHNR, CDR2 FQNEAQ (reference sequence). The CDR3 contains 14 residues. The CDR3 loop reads CASSESRINEKLFF. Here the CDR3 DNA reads TGTGCCAGCAGCGAATCCAGGATCAATGAAAAACTGTTTTTT.

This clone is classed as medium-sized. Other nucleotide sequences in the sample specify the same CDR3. CDR3 nucleotide sequence: TGTGCCAGCAGCCATAACACCGGGGAGCTGTTTTTT. Its translation: CASSHNTGELFF. The V call is TRBV11-2, the J call TRBJ2-2; no clear D gene. Germline V gene data show CDR1 as SGHAT and CDR2 as FQNNGV. The length of the CDR3 is 12 residues. Trimming cost V 5 bases and J 2 bases, with 3 bases left between them.

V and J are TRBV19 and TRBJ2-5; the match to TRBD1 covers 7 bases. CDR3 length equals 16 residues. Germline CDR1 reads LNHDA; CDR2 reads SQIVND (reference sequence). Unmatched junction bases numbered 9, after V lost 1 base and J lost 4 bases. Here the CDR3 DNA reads TGTGCCAGTAGTATAGCGGTGAGGGGGCAGGGAGAGACCCAGTACTTC. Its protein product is CASSIAVRGQGETQYF. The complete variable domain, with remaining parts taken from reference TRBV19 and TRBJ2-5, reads DGGITQSPKYLFRKEGQNVTLSCEQNLNHDAMYWYRQDPGQGLRLIYYSQIVNDFQKGDIAEGYSVSREKKESFPLTVTSAQKNPTAFYLCASSIAVRGQGETQYFGPGTRLLVL.

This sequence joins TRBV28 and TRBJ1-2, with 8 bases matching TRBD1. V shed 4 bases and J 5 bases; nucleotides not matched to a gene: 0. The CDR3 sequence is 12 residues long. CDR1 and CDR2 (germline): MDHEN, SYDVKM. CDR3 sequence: CASSWTGYGYTF. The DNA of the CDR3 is TGTGCCAGCAGTTGGACAGGGTATGGCTACACCTTC.

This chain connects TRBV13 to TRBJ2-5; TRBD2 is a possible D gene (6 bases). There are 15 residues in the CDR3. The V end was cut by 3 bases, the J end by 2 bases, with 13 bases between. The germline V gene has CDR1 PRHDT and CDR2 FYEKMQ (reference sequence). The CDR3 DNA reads TGTGCCAGCAGCTTCGGGGTAGCGGAACAAGAGACCCAGTACTTC. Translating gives CASSFGVAEQETQYF.

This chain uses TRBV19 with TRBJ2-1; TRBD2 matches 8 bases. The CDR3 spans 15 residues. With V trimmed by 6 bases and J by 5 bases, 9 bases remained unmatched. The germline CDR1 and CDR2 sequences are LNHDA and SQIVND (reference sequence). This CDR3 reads CASRNNGRENNEQFF. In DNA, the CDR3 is TGTGCCAGTAGAAATAACGGGAGGGAGAACAATGAGCAGTTCTTC.

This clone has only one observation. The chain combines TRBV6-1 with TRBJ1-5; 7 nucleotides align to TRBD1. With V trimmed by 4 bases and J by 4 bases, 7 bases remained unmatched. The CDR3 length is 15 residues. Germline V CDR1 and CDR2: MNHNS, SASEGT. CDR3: CASSVRDSANQPQHF. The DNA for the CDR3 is TGTGCCAGCAGTGTCAGGGACAGCGCTAATCAGCCCCAGCATTTT.

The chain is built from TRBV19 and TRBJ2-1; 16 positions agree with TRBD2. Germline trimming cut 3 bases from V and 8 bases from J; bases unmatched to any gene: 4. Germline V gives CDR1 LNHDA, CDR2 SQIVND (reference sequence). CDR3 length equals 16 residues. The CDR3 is CASSIGTSGGADEQFF. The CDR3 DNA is TGTGCCAGTAGTATCGGGACTAGCGGGGGGGCGGATGAGCAGTTCTTC.

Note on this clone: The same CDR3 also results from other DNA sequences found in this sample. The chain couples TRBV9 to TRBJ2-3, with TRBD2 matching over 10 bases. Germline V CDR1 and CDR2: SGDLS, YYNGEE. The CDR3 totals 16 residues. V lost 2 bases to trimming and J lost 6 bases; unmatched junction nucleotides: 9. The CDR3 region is CASSVYLAGDGDTQYF. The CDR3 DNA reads TGTGCCAGCAGCGTTTATCTAGCGGGAGACGGGGATACGCAGTATTTT.

The CDR3 protein is CAISAPGTRGENTEAFF. The CDR3 bases are TGTGCCATCAGTGCCCCCGGCACCAGAGGAGAGAACACTGAAGCTTTCTTT. This chain uses TRBV10-3 with TRBJ1-1; D remains ambiguous. CDR1 ENHRY and CDR2 SYGVKD come from the germline V gene. CDR3 size: 17 residues. Trimming removed 4 bases at V and 1 base at J, with 19 bases between.